Only one count was recorded for the clone carrying this TCR beta chain. Its antigen is currently unknown. This sample is drawn from a study of cytomegalovirus exposure and HLA in healthy donors. Notes on the study in general: A classifier reportedly called cytomegalovirus status with high sensitivity and specificity.

Produced via immunoSEQ multiplex PCR; TCRdb's table is partial and in-frame only. The sample includes 95,000 to 150,000 clones, approximately 90% of them seen just once. The V segment lost 0 bases and the J segment 11 bases; nucleotides outside the gene matches: 10. This CDR3 region has 15 residues. Germline-derived CDR1 and CDR2 are SGHTA and FQGNSA. The chain carries TRBV7-2 and TRBJ2-5, with 9 bases lining up with TRBD1. This clonotype originated in a woman aged 18-29 years in good health and CMV-seronegative. The specimen sequenced was PBMCs. This CDR3 is CASSLASPDRGIQYF. CDR3 bases: TGTGCCAGCAGCTTAGCTTCTCCGGACAGGGGTATTCAGTACTTC.